A selection of T cell receptor beta chains follows, all from one sample in a study of T cell responses to AZD1222 COVID-19 vaccine. Assay used: immunoSEQ multiplex PCR; TCRdb lists only in-frame clones, some missing. Altogether some 130,000 clones are present, over 90% being singletons, with the ten largest covering 5% to 5.5%. The sequences come from peripheral blood, collected on day 0 of AZD1222 vaccination. The receptor source for this set is an adult in good health. CDR3s include the opening cysteine and the closing phenylalanine or tryptophan. The order of the fields is CDR3 protein, CDR3 DNA, D gene, V gene, clone size, J gene. A D gene is named only where the DNA matches it firmly. Size tells how often a clone was seen (once, few, many) or the class of an expanded clone, and some rows leave it out.

CDR3: CASSPRGRRTEAFF
DNA: TGTGCCAGCAGCCCCCGGGGCCGCAGGACTGAAGCTTTCTTT
D: NA
V: TRBV7-8
size: NA
J: TRBJ1-1

CDR3: CASSLSGTGGEQFF
DNA: TGTGCCAGCAGTTTAAGCGGGACAGGTGGGGAGCAGTTCTTC
D: NA
V: TRBV6-2/TRBV6-3
size: NA
J: TRBJ2-1

CDR3: CASSAGQGLFF
DNA: TGCGCCAGCAGTGCCGGACAGGGCCTATTTTTT
D: TRBD1
V: TRBV10-1
size: NA
J: TRBJ1-1

CDR3: CASSLGGGYGEQFF
DNA: TGCGCCAGCAGCTTGGGAGGAGGTTATGGTGAGCAGTTCTTC
D: NA
V: TRBV5-1
size: NA
J: TRBJ2-1

CDR3: CASSLTGTGNYEQYF
DNA: TGCGCCAGCAGCTTAACCGGGACAGGGAACTACGAGCAGTACTTC
D: TRBD1
V: TRBV5-1
size: NA
J: TRBJ2-7

CDR3: CASSLVSGVNSPLHF
DNA: TGTGCCAGCAGCTTAGTTTCAGGGGTTAATTCACCCCTCCACTTT
D: NA
V: TRBV7-9
size: NA
J: TRBJ1-6

CDR3: CASSVAGSNEQYF
DNA: TGTGCCAGCAGTGTAGCCGGGAGCAACGAGCAGTACTTC
D: NA
V: TRBV6-1
size: NA
J: TRBJ2-7

CDR3: CASSWVGNEQFF
DNA: TGTGCCAGCAGTTGGGTTGGGAATGAGCAGTTCTTC
D: NA
V: TRBV6-6
size: once
J: TRBJ2-1

CDR3: CSVEEGQTSGNTIYF
DNA: TGCAGCGTTGAAGAGGGGCAGACCTCTGGAAACACCATATATTTT
D: NA
V: TRBV29-1
size: NA
J: TRBJ1-3

CDR3: CASSLRAGALTLSNEQFF
DNA: TGTGCCAGCAGCTTAAGGGCGGGGGCCCTGACGCTAAGCAATGAGCAGTTCTTC
D: NA
V: TRBV7-3
size: NA
J: TRBJ2-1

CDR3: CASSETWGGEAFF
DNA: TGTGCCAGCAGTGAGACGTGGGGGGGTGAAGCTTTCTTT
D: NA
V: TRBV6-4
size: NA
J: TRBJ1-1

CDR3: CASRGGTEDGYTF
DNA: TGTGCCAGTAGGGGGGGGACAGAGGATGGCTACACCTTC
D: TRBD1
V: TRBV19
size: NA
J: TRBJ1-2

CDR3: CASSIPYSGTRSSSEQFF
DNA: TGTGCCAGTAGTATCCCCTACTCCGGGACTAGGTCTTCGAGTGAGCAGTTCTTC
D: TRBD2
V: TRBV19
size: NA
J: TRBJ2-1

CDR3: CASSLAVRLGGGYTF
DNA: TGTGCCAGCAGCTTAGCCGTTCGACTAGGGGGAGGCTACACCTTC
D: NA
V: TRBV7-8
size: once
J: TRBJ1-2

CDR3: CASSFIQGEQFF
DNA: TGTGCCAGCAGCTTTATACAGGGTGAGCAGTTCTTC
D: NA
V: TRBV11-1
size: once
J: TRBJ2-1

CDR3: CASSPPRGEQYGYTF
DNA: TGTGCCAGCAGCCCTCCAAGGGGGGAACAATATGGCTACACCTTC
D: NA
V: TRBV7-9
size: NA
J: TRBJ1-2

CDR3: CASSRPYGQRSGKAFF
DNA: TGTGCCAGTAGTAGGCCGTATGGACAGCGTTCAGGGAAAGCTTTCTTT
D: NA
V: TRBV19
size: NA
J: TRBJ1-1